A single sample gave rise to the 19 T cell receptor beta chains below, sequenced in a study of blood T cell repertoires in COVID-19. Measured with immunoSEQ multiplex PCR; TCRdb has only the in-frame clones, and not every one. The profile shows under 250,000 clones, about 83% of them singletons. Specimen: PBMCs or T cells enriched from blood (not recorded which). The receptor set was obtained from a middle-aged woman who had been exposed to COVID-19.

The chain couples TRBV9 to TRBJ2-2, with 7 bases aligning to TRBD1. The junction had 14 bases not matched to a gene; V was cut back by 3 bases and J by 3 bases. The germline gives CDR1 SGDLS, CDR2 YYNGEE. CDR3 length equals 18 residues. In DNA form, the CDR3 reads TGTGCCAGCAGCGAACACAGGGGACGTTCATGGGACACCGGGGAGCTGTTTTTT. Protein sequence: CASSEHRGRSWDTGELFF.

The genes are TRBV28 and TRBJ1-2; no reliable D call. The CDR3 runs to 13 residues. V lost 7 bases, J lost 7 bases, and 16 bases lay in between. Per the germline V gene, CDR1 is MDHEN and CDR2 is SYDVKM. The CDR3 loop reads CASKLLSSPGYTF. CDR3 bases: TGTGCCAGCAAACTACTCTCGTCGCCTGGCTACACCTTC.

The V call is TRBV28, the J call TRBJ1-5; no clear D gene. This CDR3 contains 16 residues. Trimming took off 2 bases at V and 7 bases at J, with 18 bases between the two ends. Germline CDR1 and CDR2: MDHEN and SYDVKM. CDR3 sequence reads: CASSLGRRNRGQPQHF. As DNA, the CDR3 is TGTGCCAGCAGTTTAGGGCGCAGAAACCGTGGGCAGCCCCAGCATTTT.

The V and J genes are TRBV24-1 and TRBJ2-1, with D possibly matching TRBD2 (5 bases). V was pared by 4 bases and J by 0 bases, with 12 bases between. CDR1 and CDR2 from the germline V gene are KGHDR and SFDVKD. This CDR3 has 16 residues. CDR3 nucleotides: TGTGCCACCAGTGACCCGGACTCTAGCTCCTACAATGAGCAGTTCTTC. Amino acids: CATSDPDSSSYNEQFF.

The chain uses TRBV1 and TRBJ1-2; the table calls TRBD1, which could not be checked here. TRBV1 is flagged as a pseudogene. The CDR3 extends over 13 amino acids. CDR3 nucleotide sequence: TGCACCAGCAGCCAAGGACAGATTCGGGGCTACACCTTC. It specifies CTSSQGQIRGYTF.

This clone was counted once. The chain joins TRBV6-2 or TRBV6-3 to TRBJ1-2; D not certain. In germline, CDR1 is MNHEY, CDR2 SVGEGT. Trimming shortened V by 0 bases and J by 4 bases, and 9 bases separated the two germline ends. The CDR3 length is 14 residues. The CDR3 sequence is CASSYSGSIYGYTF. The CDR3 DNA follows: TGTGCCAGCAGTTACTCGGGCAGCATCTATGGCTACACCTTC.

The rearrangement uses TRBV7-8 and TRBJ2-2; D uncertain. Trimming shortened V by 1 base and J by 7 bases, and 7 bases separated the two germline ends. The length of the CDR3 is 13 residues. From germline, CDR1 is SGHVS and CDR2 FQNEAQ. CDR3: CASSLVGLGELFF. In nucleotides, the CDR3 is TGTGCCAGCAGCTTAGTTGGGCTCGGGGAGCTGTTTTTT.

CDR3 DNA sequence: TGTGCCAGCAAACTTATGGAGGGACAGGCTCTGGGCTACACCTTC. Translation gives CASKLMEGQALGYTF. This chain joins TRBV27 and TRBJ1-2; TRBD1 aligns across 8 bases. The CDR3 has 15 residues. Unmatched junction bases numbered 15, after V lost 7 bases and J lost 8 bases. Germline V gives CDR1 MNHEY, CDR2 SMNVEV (reference sequence).

The V gene is TRBV2, the J gene TRBJ1-1; D unresolved. Germline CDR1 is SNHLY and CDR2 is FYNNEI. Between the trimmed V and J ends, which lost 7 bases and 9 bases, there was a span of 15 bases. This CDR3 region has 12 residues. The CDR3 protein is CASTGEEPKAFF. The CDR3, as DNA: TGTGCCAGCACCGGGGAAGAGCCGAAAGCTTTCTTT.

This clone appeared a few times. This sequence joins TRBV4-2 and TRBJ2-2, with TRBD1 as a possible D gene (6 bases). This CDR3 is 16 amino acids long. V was pared by 6 bases and J by 4 bases, with 18 bases between. Germline CDR1 is LGHNA and CDR2 is YNFKEQ. CDR3 amino acids: CASSPLQQQGTGELFF. CDR3 bases: TGTGCCAGCAGTCCACTCCAGCAACAGGGCACCGGGGAGCTGTTTTTT.

The rearrangement links TRBV5-4 to TRBJ2-3; TRBD1 might be the D (6 bases). Germline lookup yields CDR1 SGHNT and CDR2 YYREEE (reference sequence). V dropped 4 bases and J dropped 7 bases, with 13 bases sitting between them. This CDR3 is 13 amino acids long. The CDR3 reads CASSPPDSNTQYF. The CDR3, as DNA: TGTGCCAGCAGCCCGCCGGACAGCAATACGCAGTATTTT.

This clone showed up just once. This chain connects TRBV28 to TRBJ1-2, with D possibly matching TRBD1 (5 bases). The CDR3 is 13 amino acids. With 7 bases removed from V and 2 bases from J, the gap between germline ends came to 11 bases. CDR1 and CDR2 from the germline V gene are MDHEN and SYDVKM. CDR3 DNA: TGTGCCAGCAACGTGGGGGGGAACTATGGCTACACCTTC. Its protein is CASNVGGNYGYTF.

The chain is built from TRBV3-1 (or the pseudogene TRBV3-2) and TRBJ1-5; D gene unclear. Between the trimmed V and J ends, which lost 1 base and 9 bases, there was a span of 13 bases. Germline CDR1 reads LGHDT; CDR2 reads YNNKEL (reference sequence). This CDR3 is 14 amino acids long. CDR3 loop: CASSQGLADRPQHF. In DNA, the CDR3 is TGTGCCAGCAGCCAAGGGTTGGCCGATCGGCCCCAGCATTTT.

For the CDR3, the DNA is TGTGCCAGTAGTATAGGGAGGCTAGCGGGGGGCACAGATACGCAGTATTTT. It encodes CASSIGRLAGGTDTQYF. The chain recombines TRBV19 with TRBJ2-3, with 10 bases identical to TRBD2. The CDR3 extends over 17 amino acids. V lost 1 base, J lost 1 base, and 5 bases stayed unmatched. Per the germline V gene, CDR1 is LNHDA and CDR2 is SQIVND (reference sequence). Combining the CDR3 with reference TRBV19 and TRBJ2-3 gives the whole variable domain DGGITQSPKYLFRKEGQNVTLSCEQNLNHDAMYWYRQDPGQGLRLIYYSQIVNDFQKGDIAEGYSVSREKKESFPLTVTSAQKNPTAFYLCASSIGRLAGGTDTQYFGPGTRLTVL.

The J gene is TRBJ2-2, the V gene TRBV12-5; TRBD1 might be the D (5 bases). Trimming pared 9 bases from V and 3 bases from J, leaving 8 bases between. Germline lookup yields CDR1 LGHNT and CDR2 FRNRAP. The CDR3 totals 12 residues. The CDR3 sequence is CASGRDTGELFF. CDR3 nucleotides: TGTGCTAGCGGCAGGGACACCGGGGAGCTGTTTTTT.

V and J are TRBV18 and TRBJ1-2, with D tentatively TRBD1 (5 bases). Germline V CDR1 and CDR2: KGHSH, LQKENI. This CDR3 spans 14 amino acids. Trimming removed 2 bases at V and 7 bases at J, with 14 bases between. The CDR3 region has the DNA TGTGCCAGCTCACCAGGAGGGCAGGGAGCTGGCTACACCTTC. This sequence encodes CASSPGGQGAGYTF.

The chain is built from TRBV18 and TRBJ1-1, with unresolved D. Germline-derived CDR1 and CDR2 are KGHSH and LQKENI. Trimming took 5 bases from V and 3 from J, leaving 10 bases between them. This CDR3 has 13 residues. The CDR3 coding sequence is TGTGCCAGCTCATCGTTGGAGGACACTGAAGCTTTCTTT. It yields the protein CASSSLEDTEAFF.

The chain couples TRBV3-1 (or the pseudogene TRBV3-2) to TRBJ2-2; a weak D match, TRBD1 (5 bases). Deletions cut 3 bases from V and 5 bases from J, with 31 bases between. CDR1 LGHDT and CDR2 YNNKEL come from the germline V gene (reference sequence). CDR3 length: 21 residues. The CDR3 is CASSQVPRQLPTSADTGELFF. CDR3 nucleotides: TGTGCCAGCAGCCAGGTTCCCCGACAGTTGCCTACTTCGGCGGATACCGGGGAGCTGTTTTTT.

The chain recombines TRBV18 with TRBJ1-1; 8 bases fit TRBD1. Germline values: CDR1 KGHSH, CDR2 LQKENI. This CDR3 region has 12 residues. Trimming at V came to 3 bases and at J to 8 bases, leaving 2 bases not matched to a gene. This CDR3 reads CASSPDRVEAFF. CDR3 nucleotide sequence: TGTGCCAGCTCACCGGACAGGGTCGAAGCTTTCTTT.